Listed here are 14 T cell receptor beta chains from one sample, sequenced in a study of molecular identifiers for immune sequencing clone quantification (dated by TCRdb to the late 2010s). The library was made by PCR. The sequencer listed for this sample is NextSeq 500. Starting from the raw public reads, TCRdb applied fastp trimming at Q25, assembled clones with MiXCR and retained in-frame beta chains. For every CDR3 protein sequence, its rows merge into one entry that carries the most common genes and DNA. The sample profile shows over 550,000 distinct CDR3 sequences; roughly 23% of them were found once. The ten largest clonotypes hold 0.78% of the sample. Sequencing was done on a sample of naive CD8+ T cells from blood, with Jurkat cell RNA spiked in. The cell subset or site label on this specimen signifies: FACS-sorted CD8+CD4-CCR7+CD45RA+ naive T cells. These receptors were taken from a human donor in good health. Some libraries in this study had Jurkat cell RNA spiked in.

There are a few counts of this clonotype. Here the CDR3 reads CASSLEVSSASTDTQYF. For the CDR3, the DNA is TGTGCCAGCAGCTTAGAAGTGTCTAGCGCCAGCACAGATACGCAGTATTTT. This rearrangement joins TRBV7-6 to TRBJ2-3, with D maybe TRBD2 (6 bases). The CDR3 consists of 17 residues. Trimming shortened V by 1 base and J by 0 bases, and 14 bases separated the two germline ends. Germline-derived CDR1 and CDR2 are SGHVS and FNYEAQ.

This clonotype was seen a handful of times. The gene calls are TRBV6-2 or TRBV6-3 and TRBJ1-2, with D hard to call. Germline V CDR1 and CDR2: MNHEY, SVGEGT. V lost 3 bases to trimming and J lost 3 bases, with 11 bases between them. CDR3 length: 14 residues. The CDR3 reads CASSYSGAHYGYTF. In nucleotides, the CDR3 is TGTGCCAGCAGTTATTCCGGCGCCCACTATGGCTACACCTTC.

This clonotype was seen only a few times. This chain links TRBV10-2 with TRBJ1-5, with D uncertain. This CDR3 comprises 15 residues. V gave up 6 bases and J gave up 4 bases, with 16 bases separating them. CDR1 and CDR2 (germline): WSHSY, SAAADI. CDR3 region: CASSSTGSTNQPQHF. CDR3 DNA: TGCGCCAGCAGCTCGACCGGGTCGACAAATCAGCCCCAGCATTTT.

This clonotype was seen only a few times. The chain recombines TRBV20-1 with TRBJ1-1; D is ambiguous. CDR3 size: 13 residues. Germline V CDR1 and CDR2: DFQATT, SNEGSKA (reference sequence). Trimming stripped 6 bases from V and 4 bases from J, with 15 bases between. The CDR3 reads CSAVFPSGTEAFF. The CDR3 DNA reads TGCAGTGCCGTTTTCCCAAGTGGCACTGAAGCTTTCTTT.

J is TRBJ2-2 and V is TRBV30, with D unclear. V was trimmed by 6 bases and J by 2 bases, leaving 10 bases between them. CDR3 length: 13 residues. CDR1 is GTSNPN, CDR2 SVGIG, per germline (reference sequence). The CDR3 nucleotides are TGTGCCTGCCAGGCCACAAACACCGGGGAGCTGTTTTTT. Translating gives CACQATNTGELFF.

This clonotype has only a few counts. The chain recombines TRBV7-9 with TRBJ2-7; possibly TRBD1 for D (6 bases). This CDR3 is built from 14 residues. Germline assignment: CDR1 SEHNR and CDR2 FQNEAQ (reference sequence). Trimming took off 5 bases at V and 2 bases at J, with 13 bases between the two ends. CDR3 region: CASSAGTQTYEQYF. CDR3 nucleotides: TGTGCCAGCAGCGCAGGGACACAGACCTACGAGCAGTACTTC.

This chain connects TRBV7-9 to TRBJ2-1; a possible D gene is TRBD2 (6 bases). The germline CDR1 and CDR2 sequences are SEHNR and FQNEAQ (reference sequence). This CDR3 has 16 residues. The germline V and J ends were trimmed by 5 bases and 0 bases, with 14 bases remaining between them. Here the CDR3 reads CASSTWGESSYNEQFF. CDR3 sequence (DNA): TGTGCCAGCAGCACATGGGGGGAGAGCTCCTACAATGAGCAGTTCTTC.

Only a few counts were recorded for this clonotype. This may come from a read error, since a much larger clone is one base off. The V and J genes are TRBV5-4 and TRBJ2-3; D is ambiguous. This CDR3 comprises 12 residues. Germline lookup yields CDR1 SGHNT and CDR2 YYREEE (reference sequence). The CDR3 reads CAGSLTPDTQYF. CDR3 sequence (DNA): TGTGCCGGCAGCTTGACTCCGGATACGCAGTATTTT.

This rearrangement joins TRBV6-1 to TRBJ2-5; 9 bases line up with TRBD2. The CDR3 has 17 amino acids. The V gene end was trimmed by 8 bases and the J gene end by 5 bases; junction bases not matched to a gene: 18. Germline loops: CDR1 MNHNS, CDR2 SASEGT. In nucleotides, the CDR3 is TGTGCCAGCGGGGAATCATGGGTAGCGGGAGTCGGCGAGACCCAGTACTTC. Translating it yields CASGESWVAGVGETQYF.

In its sample, this clonotype was seen a few times. V usage is TRBV5-5 and J usage is TRBJ2-7, with D tentatively TRBD2 (6 bases). The germline V and J ends were trimmed by 1 base and 0 bases, with 14 bases remaining between them. Germline-derived CDR1 and CDR2 are SGHKS and YYEKEE (reference sequence). The CDR3 totals 16 residues. This chain's CDR3 is CASSLSWTMSSYEQYF. CDR3 coding DNA: TGTGCCAGCAGCTTGTCATGGACTATGAGCTCCTACGAGCAGTACTTC.

This clonotype was recorded at least ten times. The chain joins TRBV2 to TRBJ2-5; D is possibly TRBD2 (6 bases). Deletions cut 10 bases from V and 4 bases from J, with 28 bases between. The V gene's germline CDR1 is SNHLY and CDR2 FYNNEI. This CDR3 is built from 17 residues. CDR3 sequence reads: CATNQPVGGKGRETQYF. The CDR3, as DNA: TGTGCCACAAACCAACCAGTTGGAGGGAAGGGGAGAGAGACCCAGTACTTC.

As for this clonotype: Mismatch with germline at one junction end may stem from a read error. The V gene is TRBV5-3, the J gene TRBJ2-7; weak D call: TRBD2 (7 bases). TRBV5-3 is given ORF status, its function remaining uncertain. The CDR3 covers 16 residues. The CDR3 DNA follows: TGTGCCAGCAGCTTAGGGGGGGGCCTATCGGGCTACGAGCAGTACTTC. Amino acids: CASSLGGGLSGYEQYF.

This clonotype was counted at least ten times. The genes are TRBV30 and TRBJ2-7; no definite D call. Trimming took 0 bases from V and 7 from J, leaving 7 bases between them. CDR1 GTSNPN and CDR2 SVGIG come from the germline V gene (reference sequence). CDR3 length: 11 residues. CDR3 region: CAWSVSLEQYF. CDR3 coding DNA: TGTGCCTGGAGTGTTTCTTTGGAGCAGTACTTC. The full variable domain, its missing parts supplied by reference TRBV30 and TRBJ2-7, is SQTIHQWPATLVQPVGSPLSLECTVEGTSNPNLYWYRQAAGRGLQLLFYSVGIGQISSEVPQNLSASRPQDRQFILSSKKLLLSDSGFYLCAWSVSLEQYFGPGTRLTVT.

The chain carries TRBV10-1 and TRBJ2-7, with 10 bases that match TRBD1. Germline-derived CDR1 and CDR2 are WNHNN and SYGVQD (reference sequence). The ends lost 6 bases at V and 0 bases at J; junction bases unmatched: 5. CDR3 length: 15 amino acids. CDR3 in amino acids: CASRRTGGYSYEQYF. The DNA of the CDR3 is TGCGCCAGCAGAAGGACAGGGGGTTACTCCTACGAGCAGTACTTC.